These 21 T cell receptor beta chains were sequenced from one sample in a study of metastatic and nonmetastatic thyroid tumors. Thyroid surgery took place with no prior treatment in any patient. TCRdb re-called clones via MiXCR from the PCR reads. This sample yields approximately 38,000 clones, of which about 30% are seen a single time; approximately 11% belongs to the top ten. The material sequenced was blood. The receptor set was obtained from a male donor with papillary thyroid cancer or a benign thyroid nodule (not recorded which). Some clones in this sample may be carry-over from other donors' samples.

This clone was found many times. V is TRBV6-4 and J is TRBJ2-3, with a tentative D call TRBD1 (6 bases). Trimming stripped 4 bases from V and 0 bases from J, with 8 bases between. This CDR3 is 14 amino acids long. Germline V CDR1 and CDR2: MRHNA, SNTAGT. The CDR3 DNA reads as TGTGCCAGCAGTGCTAGGGGGAGCACAGATACGCAGTATTTT. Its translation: CASSARGSTDTQYF.

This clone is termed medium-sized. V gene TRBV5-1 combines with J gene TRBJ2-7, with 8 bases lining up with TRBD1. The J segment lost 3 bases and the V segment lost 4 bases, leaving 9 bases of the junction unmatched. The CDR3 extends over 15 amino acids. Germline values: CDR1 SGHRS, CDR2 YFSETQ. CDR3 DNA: TGCGCCAGCAGCCTGTCCGGGACAGGACTCTACGAGCAGTACTTC. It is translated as CASSLSGTGLYEQYF.

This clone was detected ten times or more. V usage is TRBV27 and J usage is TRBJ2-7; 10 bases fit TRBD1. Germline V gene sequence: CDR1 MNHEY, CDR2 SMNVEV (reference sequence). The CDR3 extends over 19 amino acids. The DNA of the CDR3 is TGTGGAACCCACCCCTATCGGGCCTCAGACAGGGGGCTCCCCTACGAGCAGTACTTC. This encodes CGTHPYRASDRGLPYEQYF.

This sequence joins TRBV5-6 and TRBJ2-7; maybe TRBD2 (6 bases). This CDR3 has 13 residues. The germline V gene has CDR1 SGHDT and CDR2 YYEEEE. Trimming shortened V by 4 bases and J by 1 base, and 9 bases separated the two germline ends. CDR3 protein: CASSPGRSYEQYF. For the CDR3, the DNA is TGTGCCAGCAGCCCGGGGAGGTCCTACGAGCAGTACTTC.

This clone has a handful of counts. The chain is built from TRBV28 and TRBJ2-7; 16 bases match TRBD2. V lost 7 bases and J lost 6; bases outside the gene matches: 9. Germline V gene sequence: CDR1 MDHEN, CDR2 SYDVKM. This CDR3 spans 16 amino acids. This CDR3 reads CASISGTSGRAGEQYF. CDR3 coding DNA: TGTGCCAGCATCAGCGGGACTAGCGGGAGGGCGGGCGAGCAGTACTTC.

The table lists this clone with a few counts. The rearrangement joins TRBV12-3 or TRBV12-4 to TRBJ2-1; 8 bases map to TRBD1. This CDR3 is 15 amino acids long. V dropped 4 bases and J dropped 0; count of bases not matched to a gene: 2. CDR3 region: CASSYDRGSYNEQFF. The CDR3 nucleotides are TGTGCCAGCAGTTACGACAGGGGCTCCTACAATGAGCAGTTCTTC.

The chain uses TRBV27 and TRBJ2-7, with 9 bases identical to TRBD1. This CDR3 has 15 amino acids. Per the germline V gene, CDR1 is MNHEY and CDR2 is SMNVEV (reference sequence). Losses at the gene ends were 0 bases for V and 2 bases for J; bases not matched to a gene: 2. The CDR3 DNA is TGTGCCAGCAGTTTATCGACAGGGGGGACCTACGAGCAGTACTTC. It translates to CASSLSTGGTYEQYF.

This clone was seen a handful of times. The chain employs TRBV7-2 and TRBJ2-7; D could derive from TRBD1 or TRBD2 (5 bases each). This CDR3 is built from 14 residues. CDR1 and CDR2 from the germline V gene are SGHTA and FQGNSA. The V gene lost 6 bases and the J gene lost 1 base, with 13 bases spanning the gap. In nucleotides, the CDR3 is TGTGCCAGCAGAAAGGGGCTAGCATCCTACGAGCAGTACTTC. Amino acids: CASRKGLASYEQYF.

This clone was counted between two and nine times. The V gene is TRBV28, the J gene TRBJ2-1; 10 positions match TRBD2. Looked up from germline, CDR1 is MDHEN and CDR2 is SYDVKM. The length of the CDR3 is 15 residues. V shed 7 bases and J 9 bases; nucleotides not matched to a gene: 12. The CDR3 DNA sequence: TGTGCCAGCACCGTACTAGCGGGATGGCCTGGTGAGCAGTTCTTC. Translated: CASTVLAGWPGEQFF.

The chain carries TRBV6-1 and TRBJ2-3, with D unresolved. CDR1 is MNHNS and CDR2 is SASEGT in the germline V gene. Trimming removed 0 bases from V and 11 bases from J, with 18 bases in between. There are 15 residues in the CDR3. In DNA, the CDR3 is TGTGCCAGCAGTGAAGCCGGTACTGGGTCATTAGAGCAGTATTTT. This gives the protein CASSEAGTGSLEQYF.

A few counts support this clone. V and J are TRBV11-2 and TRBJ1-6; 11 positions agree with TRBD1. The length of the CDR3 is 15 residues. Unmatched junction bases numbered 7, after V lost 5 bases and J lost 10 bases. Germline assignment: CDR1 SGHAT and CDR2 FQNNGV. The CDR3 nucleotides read TGTGCCAGCAGCCTAGGGACAGGGGGTCTGTCACCCCTCCACTTT. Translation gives CASSLGTGGLSPLHF.

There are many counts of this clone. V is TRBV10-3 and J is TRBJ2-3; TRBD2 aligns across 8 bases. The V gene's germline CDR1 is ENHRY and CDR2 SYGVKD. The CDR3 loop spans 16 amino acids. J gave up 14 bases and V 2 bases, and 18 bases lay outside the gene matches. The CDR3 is CAISEREGIAGLFRYF. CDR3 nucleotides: TGTGCCATCAGTGAGAGGGAGGGAATAGCGGGGCTCTTCCGGTATTTT.

CDR3 region: CASSFGGEDTQYF. The CDR3 nucleotides read TGTGCCAGCAGCTTCGGGGGGGAAGATACGCAGTATTTT. The V and J genes are TRBV11-2 and TRBJ2-3, with TRBD2 identical over 8 bases. This CDR3 has 13 amino acids. V lost 3 bases, J lost 5 bases, and 1 base stayed unmatched. The V gene's germline CDR1 is SGHAT and CDR2 FQNNGV.

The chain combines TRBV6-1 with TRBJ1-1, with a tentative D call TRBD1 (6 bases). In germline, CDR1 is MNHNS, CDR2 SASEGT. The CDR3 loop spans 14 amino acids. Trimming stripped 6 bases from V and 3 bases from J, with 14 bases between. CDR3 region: CASRHIYRDTEAFF. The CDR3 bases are TGTGCCAGCAGACATATATACAGGGACACTGAAGCTTTCTTT.

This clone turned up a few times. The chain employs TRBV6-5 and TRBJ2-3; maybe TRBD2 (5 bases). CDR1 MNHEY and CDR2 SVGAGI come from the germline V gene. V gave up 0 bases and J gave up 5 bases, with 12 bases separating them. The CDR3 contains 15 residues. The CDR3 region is CASSYSNARGDTQYF. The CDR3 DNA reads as TGTGCCAGCAGTTACTCGAATGCCCGGGGAGATACGCAGTATTTT.

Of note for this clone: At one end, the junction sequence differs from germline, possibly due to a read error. In DNA, the CDR3 is TGCAGTGCTACGACTAGCGGGGGGATCCTCTCCTACAATGAGCAGTTATTC. The encoded protein is CSATTSGGILSYNEQLF. The chain joins TRBV20-1 to TRBJ2-1, with 13 bases that match TRBD2. In germline, CDR1 is DFQATT, CDR2 SNEGSKA (reference sequence). This CDR3 is 17 amino acids long.

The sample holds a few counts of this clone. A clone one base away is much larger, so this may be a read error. The CDR3: CAASDRYRAADEQFF. The CDR3 nucleotides read TGTGCCGCCAGTGATAGGTACAGGGCAGCTGATGAGCAGTTCTTC. This chain uses TRBV24-1 with TRBJ2-1; a possible D gene is TRBD1 (6 bases). The CDR3 spans 15 residues. Per the germline V gene, CDR1 is KGHDR and CDR2 is SFDVKD.

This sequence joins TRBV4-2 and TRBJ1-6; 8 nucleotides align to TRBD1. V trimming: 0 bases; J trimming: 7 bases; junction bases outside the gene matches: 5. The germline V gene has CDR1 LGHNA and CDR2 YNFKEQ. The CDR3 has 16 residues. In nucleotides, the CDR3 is TGTGCCAGCAGCCAAGACGTCCCAGGGGGCAATTCACCCCTCCACTTT. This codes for CASSQDVPGGNSPLHF.

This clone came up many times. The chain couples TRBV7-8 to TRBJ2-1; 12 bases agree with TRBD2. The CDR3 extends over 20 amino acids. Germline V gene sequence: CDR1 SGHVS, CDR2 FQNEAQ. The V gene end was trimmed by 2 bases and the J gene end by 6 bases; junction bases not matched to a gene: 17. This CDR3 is CASSLWARASGRALGNEQFF. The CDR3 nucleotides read TGTGCCAGCAGCTTATGGGCCCGGGCTAGCGGGAGGGCCCTCGGCAATGAGCAGTTCTTC.

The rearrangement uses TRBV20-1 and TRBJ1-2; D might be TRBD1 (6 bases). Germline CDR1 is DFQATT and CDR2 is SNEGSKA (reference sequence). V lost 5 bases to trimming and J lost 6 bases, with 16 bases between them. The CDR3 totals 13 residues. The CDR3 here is CSASPRDINGYTF. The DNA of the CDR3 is TGCAGTGCTTCGCCCCGGGACATTAATGGCTACACCTTC.

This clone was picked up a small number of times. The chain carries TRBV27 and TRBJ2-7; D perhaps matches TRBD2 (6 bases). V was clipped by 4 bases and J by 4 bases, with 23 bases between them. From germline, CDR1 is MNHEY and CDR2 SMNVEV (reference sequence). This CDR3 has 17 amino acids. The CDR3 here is CASSSPSRFSGTYEQYF. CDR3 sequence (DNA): TGTGCCAGCAGTTCACCCTCCCGATTTAGCGGAACTTACGAGCAGTACTTC.